The 25 T cell receptor beta chains presented below share a single source sample, sequenced in a study of cytomegalovirus exposure and HLA in healthy donors. TCRdb keeps only in-frame clones here, not all; method: immunoSEQ multiplex PCR. The sample contains about 200,000 clones, 75% to 85% of which appear only once. Sequenced sample: PBMCs. The receptors stem from a woman between 25 and 40 years old in good health and CMV-seropositive.

The chain recombines TRBV2 with TRBJ2-3, with D possibly being TRBD2 (5 bases). The V end was cut by 7 bases, the J end by 5 bases, with 13 bases between. CDR1 and CDR2 from the germline V gene are SNHLY and FYNNEI. CDR3 length equals 13 residues. The CDR3 DNA follows: TGTGCCAGCACCAAGGAGGTAGTAGATACGCAGTATTTT. As protein: CASTKEVVDTQYF.

The V and J genes are TRBV5-1 and TRBJ2-7; 9 bases are shared with TRBD1. Germline V gene lookup returns CDR1 SGHRS and CDR2 YFSETQ. The CDR3 consists of 14 residues. V lost 4 bases and J lost 4; bases outside the gene matches: 6. Here the CDR3 reads CASSPRQGEYEQYF. CDR3 DNA sequence: TGCGCCAGCAGCCCCCGACAGGGGGAGTACGAGCAGTACTTC.

V usage is TRBV28 and J usage is TRBJ1-5; no reliable D call. The CDR3 extends over 18 amino acids. CDR1 and CDR2 (germline): MDHEN, SYDVKM. The V end was cut by 2 bases, the J end by 0 bases, with 17 bases between. The CDR3 DNA is TGTGCCAGCAGTTTACGAAGATCCTCGGGAAATAGCAATCAGCCCCAGCATTTT. Amino acid sequence: CASSLRRSSGNSNQPQHF.

The chain joins TRBV9 to TRBJ1-1; 8 bases line up with TRBD1. The ends lost 5 bases at V and 2 bases at J; junction bases unmatched: 8. The CDR3 is 15 residues long. Germline V gene sequence: CDR1 SGDLS, CDR2 YYNGEE. The CDR3 loop is CASSTGGSYNTEAFF. CDR3 nucleotides: TGTGCCAGCAGTACAGGGGGATCATATAACACTGAAGCTTTCTTT.

The chain is built from TRBV11-2 and TRBJ2-7, with D tentatively TRBD2 (6 bases). The V end was cut by 0 bases, the J end by 4 bases, with 16 bases between. CDR1 and CDR2 from the germline V gene are SGHAT and FQNNGV. The CDR3 is 16 residues long. The CDR3 loop is CASSLDLGRGPYEQYF. The CDR3, as DNA: TGTGCCAGCAGCTTAGACCTAGGGCGGGGACCTTACGAGCAGTACTTC.

V usage is TRBV28 and J usage is TRBJ1-5, with unresolved D. The V gene's germline CDR1 is MDHEN and CDR2 SYDVKM. The length of the CDR3 is 14 residues. V was cut by 6 bases and J by 3 bases, with 12 bases left in between. CDR3 sequence reads: CASSLAYVNQPQHF. CDR3 in DNA: TGTGCCAGCAGCCTGGCTTACGTCAATCAGCCCCAGCATTTT.

The chain uses TRBV29-1 and TRBJ1-2; 8 nucleotides match TRBD1. The germline gives CDR1 SQVTM, CDR2 ANQGSEA. V trimming: 3 bases; J trimming: 7 bases; junction bases outside the gene matches: 19. This CDR3 is 17 amino acids long. In DNA form, the CDR3 reads TGCAGCGTTGAGAGGACAGGGCCGTCGTTACGGGGTGGTGGCTACACCTTC. This sequence encodes CSVERTGPSLRGGGYTF.

V usage is TRBV7-8 and J usage is TRBJ1-4; no reliable D call. Germline CDR1 and CDR2: SGHVS and FQNEAQ. The CDR3 loop spans 15 amino acids. The V end lost 4 bases, the J end lost 8 bases, and 17 bases lay between the germline ends. CDR3 nucleotides: TGTGCCAGCAGCTCCCCTATAGACATTGGGGAAAAACTGTTTTTT. This translates into CASSSPIDIGEKLFF.

This clone was detected only once. The chain recombines TRBV28 with TRBJ1-2; 7 nucleotides align to TRBD1. The germline CDR1 and CDR2 sequences are MDHEN and SYDVKM. Losses at the gene ends were 2 bases for V and 5 bases for J; bases not matched to a gene: 5. The CDR3 consists of 14 residues. This chain's CDR3 is CASSLTGQPYGYTF. As DNA, the CDR3 is TGTGCCAGCAGTTTAACGGGACAGCCTTATGGCTACACCTTC.

This sequence joins TRBV5-1 and TRBJ2-1; TRBD2 matches at 11 bases. The CDR3 spans 19 residues. Trimming removed 0 bases from V and 8 bases from J; junction bases left unmatched: 16. Germline V gene lookup returns CDR1 SGHRS and CDR2 YFSETQ. CDR3 DNA: TGCGCCAGCAGCTTGGCCAGGCTAGCGGGAGGTAGGGGTGGGCATGAGCAGTTCTTC. Translation gives CASSLARLAGGRGGHEQFF.

The rearrangement joins TRBV6-5 to TRBJ2-3, with D tentatively TRBD1 (5 bases). V gave up 5 bases and J gave up 4 bases, with 13 bases separating them. CDR1 is MNHEY and CDR2 is SVGAGI in the germline V gene. The CDR3 runs to 14 residues. CDR3 region: CASSDSQGADTQYF. As DNA, the CDR3 is TGTGCCAGCAGTGATAGTCAGGGCGCAGATACGCAGTATTTT.

This rearrangement joins TRBV5-1 to TRBJ1-2, with D uncertain. CDR1 is SGHRS, CDR2 YFSETQ, per germline. The CDR3 is 15 residues long. Trimming removed 3 bases from V and 4 bases from J, with 16 bases in between. The CDR3, as DNA: TGCGCCAGCAGCTCAACAGTGACGAAAAGCTATGGCTACACCTTC. Its protein is CASSSTVTKSYGYTF.

The chain employs TRBV25-1 and TRBJ1-1; the D gene is possibly TRBD1 (6 bases). Germline V CDR1 and CDR2: MGHDK, SYGVNS. The CDR3 length is 12 residues. The germline V and J ends were trimmed by 5 bases and 8 bases, with 12 bases remaining between them. This chain's CDR3 is CASSYTGTEAFF. The CDR3 DNA follows: TGTGCCAGCAGTTACACCGGGACAGAAGCTTTCTTT.

The CDR3 DNA is TGCGCCAGCAGCCAAGGGAGTGGGGCGACCCAGTACTTC. Translation gives CASSQGSGATQYF. The chain is built from TRBV4-1 and TRBJ2-5, with D maybe TRBD1 (5 bases). Trimming removed 1 base from V and 7 bases from J, with 10 bases in between. Per the germline V gene, CDR1 is MGHRA and CDR2 is YSYEKL. The CDR3 contains 13 residues.

V is TRBV5-1 and J is TRBJ1-4, with TRBD1 matching over 9 bases. Germline V gene lookup returns CDR1 SGHRS and CDR2 YFSETQ. J gave up 8 bases and V 4 bases, and 9 bases lay outside the gene matches. This CDR3 is 15 amino acids long. The CDR3 region is CASSGQGSQGEKLFF. CDR3 nucleotide sequence: TGCGCCAGCAGCGGACAGGGGAGCCAGGGGGAAAAACTGTTTTTT. The full variable domain, in which reference TRBV5-1 and TRBJ1-4 provide the parts outside the CDR3, is KAGVTQTPRYLIKTRGQQVTLSCSPISGHRSVSWYQQTPGQGLQFLFEYFSETQRNKGNFPGRFSGRQFSNSRSEMNVSTLELGDSALYLCASSGQGSQGEKLFFGSGTQLSVL.

As for this clone: The junction departs from the called germline gene at one end, perhaps through a read error. This rearrangement joins TRBV7-7 to TRBJ1-5; D unresolved. Germline-derived CDR1 and CDR2 are SSHAT and FNYEAQ (reference sequence). The CDR3 is 13 amino acids. The CDR3 DNA follows: TGTGCTAGCAGCTCGGACTCCTTTGGACCCCAGCATTTT. Encoded protein: CASSSDSFGPQHF.

This rearrangement joins TRBV7-2 to TRBJ2-7; 10 positions match TRBD1. CDR1 and CDR2 (germline): SGHTA, FQGNSA. The CDR3 is made up of 14 amino acids. V was clipped by 2 bases and J by 4 bases; unmatched bases: 2. The CDR3 sequence: CASSLPGQGYEQYF. The DNA for the CDR3 is TGTGCCAGCAGCTTACCGGGACAGGGGTACGAGCAGTACTTC.

The chain employs TRBV27 and TRBJ2-7; a weak D match, TRBD2 (5 bases). V gave up 6 bases and J gave up 2 bases, with 14 bases separating them. The CDR3 is 14 amino acids. The germline gives CDR1 MNHEY, CDR2 SMNVEV (reference sequence). The CDR3 here is CASRDAGLPYEQYF. DNA for the CDR3: TGTGCCAGCAGGGATGCGGGCCTCCCCTACGAGCAGTACTTC.

This chain joins TRBV4-2 and TRBJ2-1, with 9 nucleotides matching TRBD2. The CDR3 has 16 residues. Losses at the gene ends were 0 bases for V and 1 base for J; bases not matched to a gene: 1. Germline-derived CDR1 and CDR2 are LGHNA and YNFKEQ. The CDR3 bases are TGTGCCAGCAGCCAAGAAAGCGGGAGGTCCTACAATGAGCAGTTCTTC. Translated, it gives CASSQESGRSYNEQFF.

CDR3 sequence (DNA): TGTGCCAGCAGCTTTAGCCCCGGGACAGGGGGGCAGCCCCAGCATTTT. Protein: CASSFSPGTGGQPQHF. The J gene is TRBJ1-5, the V gene TRBV7-8, with TRBD1 matching over 11 bases. Trimming at V came to 3 bases and at J to 7 bases, leaving 8 bases not matched to a gene. The CDR3 extends over 16 amino acids. CDR1 SGHVS and CDR2 FQNEAQ come from the germline V gene.

Here the CDR3 reads CASRLLAGGPNEQFF. CDR3 nucleotide sequence: TGTGCCAGCAGACTCCTAGCGGGAGGGCCCAATGAGCAGTTCTTC. This sequence joins TRBV2 and TRBJ2-1; 12 positions match TRBD2. CDR3 length: 15 amino acids. Germline CDR1 SNHLY, CDR2 FYNNEI. V trimming: 6 bases; J trimming: 6 bases; junction bases outside the gene matches: 6. Variable domain in full (rest from reference TRBV2 and TRBJ2-1): EPEVTQTPSHQVTQMGQEVILRCVPISNHLYFYWYRQILGQKVEFLVSFYNNEISEKSEIFDDQFSVERPDGSNFTLKIRSTKLEDSAMYFCASRLLAGGPNEQFFGPGTRLTVL.

This clone has only one observation. The chain uses TRBV25-1 and TRBJ2-7, with D possibly TRBD2 on 5 matching bases. Germline V lookup: CDR1 MGHDK, CDR2 SYGVNS. CDR3 length equals 15 residues. V was cut by 6 bases and J by 1 base, with 16 bases left in between. The CDR3 is CASSALGLASYEQYF. The CDR3 DNA is TGTGCCAGCAGCGCGCTCGGACTGGCATCCTACGAGCAGTACTTC.

The gene calls are TRBV7-9 and TRBJ1-2; D call uncertain. Looked up from germline, CDR1 is SEHNR and CDR2 is FQNEAQ (reference sequence). V was trimmed by 4 bases and J by 8 bases, leaving 11 bases between them. This CDR3 has 12 residues. The CDR3 DNA reads TGTGCCAGCAGCTCCCCGGCGGGCGGCTACACCTTC. Its translation is CASSSPAGGYTF.

This chain connects TRBV5-1 to TRBJ2-5; 7 bases are shared with TRBD1. The germline V gene has CDR1 SGHRS and CDR2 YFSETQ. V lost 2 bases, J lost 7 bases, and 11 bases stayed unmatched. This CDR3 region has 15 residues. The CDR3 nucleotides are TGCGCCAGCAGCTTTGGGGACAGCGACGCTGGGACCCAGTACTTC. It encodes CASSFGDSDAGTQYF. The whole variable domain, filled in from reference TRBV5-1 and TRBJ2-5, reads KAGVTQTPRYLIKTRGQQVTLSCSPISGHRSVSWYQQTPGQGLQFLFEYFSETQRNKGNFPGRFSGRQFSNSRSEMNVSTLELGDSALYLCASSFGDSDAGTQYFGPGTRLLVL.

This clone was observed a single time. The chain joins TRBV6-4 to TRBJ1-5; possibly TRBD1 for D (5 bases). The V end was cut by 6 bases, the J end by 0 bases, with 12 bases between. Germline CDR1 reads MRHNA; CDR2 reads SNTAGT. CDR3 length: 15 amino acids. This CDR3 reads CASSASGNSNQPQHF. As DNA, the CDR3 is TGTGCCAGCAGCGCCTCAGGGAATAGCAATCAGCCCCAGCATTTT.